This TCR beta chain appears in the sequencing data of a study of T cell repertoires in cytomegalovirus infection. Comment on this clonotype: Its antigen is still unknown.

Trimming took off 6 bases at V and 0 bases at J, with 11 bases between the two ends. Germline V gives CDR1 ENHRY, CDR2 SYGVKD. The CDR3 length is 15 residues. TCRdb recomputed calls from the reads with MiXCR, one row per CDR3 protein. The sample records some 800,000 distinct CDR3 sequences, 30% to 35% being singletons. The sequence was collected from a human donor in good health (CMV status not recorded). Some clones in this sample may be carry-over from other donors' samples. The chain combines TRBV10-3 with TRBJ2-2; possibly TRBD1 for D (6 bases). The sample here was cultured CD8+ T cells from PBMCs, taken from culture after CMV antigen stimulation. CDR3 amino acids: CAISAGTSNTGELFF. CDR3 in DNA: TGTGCCATCAGCGCCGGGACATCGAACACCGGGGAGCTGTTTTTT.